These 10 T cell receptor beta chains originate from one sample sequenced in a study of shared T cell receptors in the human thymus listed by TCRdb under 2021. Library preparation was by the immunoSEQ multiplex PCR assay. TCRdb obtained this table from immuneACCESS and retained in-frame rearrangements with V and J assigned. These tables miss some clones; where compared with another copy, unresolved V genes account for less than half of the shortfall, and the remainder is unexplained. Recorded for this sample are hundreds of thousands of clones; roughly 90% of them occurred a single time. Around 0.0099% of the sample is held by the ten biggest clonotypes. This sample was also put to use in a study of human thymus T cells.

The sequenced sample consisted of thymocytes. These receptors were taken from a boy in the first two years of life with a congenital heart defect. Donor details come from another sample of the same person, matched by shared clones.

The V call is TRBV12-5, the J call TRBJ2-1, with D perhaps matching TRBD1 (6 bases). Between the trimmed V and J ends, which lost 5 bases and 2 bases, there was a span of 16 bases. Germline loops: CDR1 LGHNT, CDR2 FRNRAP. The CDR3 runs 16 residues. Here the CDR3 reads CASGIPRDTPYNEQFF. In DNA, the CDR3 is TGTGCTAGTGGTATCCCCCGGGACACCCCCTACAATGAGCAGTTCTTC.

The V call is TRBV5-1, the J call TRBJ1-1, with 10 bases that match TRBD1. With V trimmed by 4 bases and J by 1 base, 7 bases remained unmatched. The CDR3 runs to 16 residues. Germline CDR1 and CDR2: SGHRS and YFSETQ. The CDR3 reads CASSPQRDRGNTEAFF. Written as DNA, the CDR3 is TGCGCCAGCAGCCCCCAACGGGACAGGGGGAACACTGAAGCTTTCTTT.

The chain employs TRBV7-9 and TRBJ2-1; 8 bases line up with TRBD2. V dropped 4 bases and J dropped 1; count of bases not matched to a gene: 3. Germline V lookup: CDR1 SEHNR, CDR2 FQNEAQ (reference sequence). CDR3 size: 15 residues. CDR3 in DNA: TGTGCCAGCAGCTCACTAGCGGAGTCCTACAATGAGCAGTTCTTC. Residues: CASSSLAESYNEQFF.

The CDR3: CASSLVAPNEQFF. The CDR3 DNA follows: TGTGCCAGCAGCTTAGTGGCTCCCAATGAGCAGTTCTTC. The J gene is TRBJ2-1, the V gene TRBV11-2; no clear D. The germline V gene encodes CDR1 SGHAT and CDR2 FQNNGV. Trimming took 1 base from V and 6 from J, leaving 7 bases between them. This CDR3 has 13 residues. Full variable domain (missing parts from reference TRBV11-2 and TRBJ2-1): EAGVAQSPRYKIIEKRQSVAFWCNPISGHATLYWYQQILGQGPKLLIQFQNNGVVDDSQLPKDRFSAERLKGVDSTLKIQPAKLEDSAVYLCASSLVAPNEQFFGPGTRLTVL.

This clone was observed once. This CDR3 reads CSVAGTTNTGELFF. CDR3 coding DNA: TGCAGCGTAGCCGGGACAACGAACACCGGGGAGCTGTTTTTT. The chain carries TRBV29-1 and TRBJ2-2, with D perhaps TRBD1 (6 bases). V lost 6 bases and J lost 0, with 11 bases in between. The CDR3 is made up of 14 amino acids. Per the germline V gene, CDR1 is SQVTM and CDR2 is ANQGSEA.

The chain has TRBV4-3 and TRBJ1-4; D is perhaps TRBD1 (6 bases). Germline V gene lookup returns CDR1 LGHNA and CDR2 YSLEER. CDR3 length equals 16 residues. Trimming removed 0 bases from V and 5 bases from J, with 13 bases in between. CDR3 sequence reads: CASSQEYRQGNEKLFF. CDR3 nucleotides: TGCGCCAGCAGCCAAGAATACAGGCAGGGGAATGAAAAACTGTTTTTT.

J is TRBJ2-5 and V is TRBV9; 8 bases are shared with TRBD2. Germline CDR1 is SGDLS and CDR2 is YYNGEE. CDR3 length: 19 amino acids. V gave up 0 bases and J gave up 2 bases; unmatched junction bases: 15. Here the CDR3 reads CASSVGRQLSGRGQETQYF. The CDR3 DNA is TGTGCCAGCAGCGTAGGGAGGCAACTAAGCGGGAGAGGGCAAGAGACCCAGTACTTC.

The V call is TRBV30, the J call TRBJ1-5; TRBD1 is a possible D gene (5 bases). The germline CDR1 and CDR2 sequences are GTSNPN and SVGIG (reference sequence). V lost 8 bases to trimming and J lost 15 bases, with 26 bases between them. There are 13 residues in the CDR3. The CDR3 protein is CARITPRQFPWHF. Here the CDR3 DNA reads TGTGCCCGAATCACCCCCAGACAGTTCCCCTGGCATTTT.

This chain uses TRBV9 with TRBJ2-6; possibly TRBD2 for D (6 bases). CDR3 length: 17 residues. CDR1 SGDLS and CDR2 YYNGEE come from the germline V gene. V shed 2 bases and J shed 0 bases, with 12 bases lying between them. In DNA, the CDR3 is TGTGCCAGCAGCGTCGGGACTCTGACCTCTGGGGCCAACGTCCTGACTTTC. Amino acid sequence: CASSVGTLTSGANVLTF.

This clone has only one observation. The rearrangement joins TRBV10-3 to TRBJ2-5; D gene unclear. Deletions cut 3 bases from V and 1 base from J, with 6 bases between. Per the germline V gene, CDR1 is ENHRY and CDR2 is SYGVKD. The CDR3 sequence is 13 residues long. The CDR3 sequence: CAISDRPQETQYF. DNA of the CDR3: TGTGCCATCAGTGACAGGCCCCAAGAGACCCAGTACTTC.